Listed below are T cell receptor beta chains from one sample, sequenced in a study of CD8+ T cells in alopecia areata. Clones were sequenced by immunoSEQ multiplex PCR, and TCRdb holds only the in-frame ones, with some missing. The sample gives around 120,000 clones, 35% to 45% of which show up once; approximately 3.3% is in the top ten. The material sequenced was CD4+ T cells sorted from blood. The receptors shown here come from a human donor with alopecia areata. CDR3s include the opening cysteine and the closing phenylalanine or tryptophan. The order of the fields is V gene, clone size, D gene, J gene, CDR3 DNA, CDR3 protein. D genes are given only for firm matches. The size field is filled for only some rows; it gives once, few, many or a size class.

TRBV19	.	.	TRBJ2-6	TGTGCCAGTAGTATAGGGTTCGAGAGCTCTGGGGCCAACGTCCTGACTTTC	CASSIGFESSGANVLTF
TRBV4-3	.	.	TRBJ2-3	TGCGCCAGCAGCCCAGCAGGGCGGACCGGCACAGATACGCAGTATTTT	CASSPAGRTGTDTQYF
TRBV2	.	TRBD2	TRBJ2-5	TGTGCCAGCGGACTAGCGGGAGTTCAAGAGACCCAGTACTTC	CASGLAGVQETQYF
TRBV25-1	few	TRBD2	TRBJ2-3	TGTGCCAGCAGTGATAGCGGGGGTGCAGATACGCAGTATTTT	CASSDSGGADTQYF
TRBV29-1	.	TRBD2	TRBJ2-1	TGCAGCGCCTTGAAGACTAGCGGCTCAAACAATGAGCAGTTCTTC	CSALKTSGSNNEQFF
TRBV5-1	few	TRBD1	TRBJ1-1	TGCGCCAGCAGCCCCGGGACAGCCAGCATGAACACTGAAGCTTTCTTT	CASSPGTASMNTEAFF
TRBV5-1	.	.	TRBJ2-1	TGCGCCAGCAGCTTCGGGGGAGAGCAGTTCTTC	CASSFGGEQFF
TRBV27	.	TRBD2	TRBJ2-7	TGTGCCAGCAGTTTTAGCGGGAGCTCCTACGAGCAGTACTTC	CASSFSGSSYEQYF
TRBV29-1	.	TRBD1	TRBJ1-2	TGCAGCGCCAGACAGGGGGCCTCCTCTAACTATGGCTACACCTTC	CSARQGASSNYGYTF
TRBV30	.	TRBD2	TRBJ2-3	TGTGCCTGGACTAGCGGGGCTCCGAGGGGTACGCAGTATTTT	CAWTSGAPRGTQYF
TRBV9	many	.	TRBJ2-3	TGTGCCAGCAGCGTCCGGGACCTCGACACAGATACGCAGTATTTT	CASSVRDLDTDTQYF
TRBV7-2	few	.	TRBJ2-5	TGTGCCAGCAGCCCGGGGCCCGAAGAGACCCAGTACTTC	CASSPGPEETQYF
TRBV29-1	few	.	TRBJ2-3	TGCACCTACAGGGGAGGCTGGGCAGATACGCAGTATTTT	CTYRGGWADTQYF
TRBV5-6	.	.	TRBJ2-7	TGTGCCAGCAGCTTGGGGGCGAGGGGAGGTCCCCCCGAGCAGTACTTC	CASSLGARGGPPEQYF
TRBV5-1	.	TRBD1	TRBJ2-3	TGCGCCAGCAGCTTCGGGACAGCCCTCACAGATACGCAGTATTTT	CASSFGTALTDTQYF
TRBV9	few	TRBD2	TRBJ2-1	TGTGCCAGCAGCGGGAGCGGGGGGGCATACAATGAGCAGTTCTTC	CASSGSGGAYNEQFF
TRBV19	few	.	TRBJ2-2	TGTGCCAGTAGTATGCAGATCCCCACCGGGGAGCTGTTTTTT	CASSMQIPTGELFF
TRBV28	.	TRBD1	TRBJ2-3	TGTGCCAGCAGTCTGGGACAGAGCACAGATACGCAGTATTTT	CASSLGQSTDTQYF
TRBV28	few	TRBD1	TRBJ2-7	TGTGCCAGCAGTTTATCTGACAGGGGATATTACTTC	CASSLSDRGYYF
TRBV5-1	few	TRBD2	TRBJ2-1	TGCGCCAGCAGCATCTGGTCTAGCGGGCAATTCAATGAGCAGTTCTTC	CASSIWSSGQFNEQFF
TRBV2	.	TRBD1	TRBJ1-5	TGTGCCAGCAGTGAATGGGGACAGGGGAATCAGCCCCAGCATTTT	CASSEWGQGNQPQHF
TRBV29-1	.	TRBD2	TRBJ2-1	TGCAGCGGTGATCTCGGGACTAGCGGGATCGTGCAGTTCTTC	CSGDLGTSGIVQFF
TRBV5-1	.	TRBD1	TRBJ1-1	TGCGCCAGCAGCAGACCGGGACAGGGGCGGAACACTGAAGCTTTCTTT	CASSRPGQGRNTEAFF